The clone carrying this T cell receptor beta chain was seen a few times. What it binds is unknown. The entry originates in a study of Ad26.COV2.S vaccination and SARS-CoV-2 variants. Background on the study: Participants got Ad26.COV2.S intramuscularly, once or twice 56 days apart.

The CDR3 has 15 residues. V was cut by 4 bases and J by 3 bases, with 13 bases left in between. The germline V gene encodes CDR1 LGHDT and CDR2 YNNKEL (reference sequence). This table comes from immunoSEQ multiplex PCR, and its TCRdb copy is limited to in-frame clones, with some not included. The sample carries hundreds of thousands of clones, more than 80% recorded once. Indicated treatment: roughly 18 received Ad26.COV2.S at low or high dose, single or two shots; about 5 received placebo; per-sample allocation not given. On day 63 after the first injection, vaccine and placebo recipients gave samples. Regarding the study as a whole: A substantial breadth of spike-specific CD8+ and CD4+ T cell responses after vaccination has been reported. Vaccinees and placebo recipients showed similar non-spike TCR breadth. Spike-specific TCR breadth ran higher among vaccine recipients than placebo recipients.

The V and J genes are TRBV3-1 (or the pseudogene TRBV3-2) and TRBJ1-5; weak D call: TRBD1 (6 bases). The source of this sequence is a person aged 18-60 years who received the Ad26.COV2.S COVID-19 vaccine or a placebo. This specimen consisted of peripheral blood, obtained in a trial of Ad26.COV2.S vaccine versus placebo. CDR3 sequence reads: CASSPGVQHNQPQHF. DNA of the CDR3: TGTGCCAGCAGCCCAGGGGTACAGCACAATCAGCCCCAGCATTTT.